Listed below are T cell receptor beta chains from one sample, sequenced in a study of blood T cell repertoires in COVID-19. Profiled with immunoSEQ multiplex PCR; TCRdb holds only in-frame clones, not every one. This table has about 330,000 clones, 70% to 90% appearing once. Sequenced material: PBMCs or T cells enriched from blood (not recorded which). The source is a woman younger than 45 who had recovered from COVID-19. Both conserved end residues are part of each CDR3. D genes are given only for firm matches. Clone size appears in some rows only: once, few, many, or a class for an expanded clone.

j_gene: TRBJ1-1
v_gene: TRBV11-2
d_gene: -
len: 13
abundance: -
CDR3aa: CASAQRENTEAFF
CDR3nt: TGTGCCAGCGCCCAAAGAGAGAACACTGAAGCTTTCTTT

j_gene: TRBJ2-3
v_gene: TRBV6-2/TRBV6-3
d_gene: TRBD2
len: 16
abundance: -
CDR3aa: CASCLLAGGPVDTQYF
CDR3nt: TGTGCCAGCTGCCTACTAGCGGGGGGGCCAGTAGATACGCAGTATTTT

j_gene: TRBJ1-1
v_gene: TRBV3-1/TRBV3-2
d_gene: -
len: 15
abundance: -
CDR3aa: CASSLWKGLSAEAFF
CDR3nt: TGTGCCAGCAGCCTCTGGAAGGGGCTGAGTGCTGAAGCTTTCTTT

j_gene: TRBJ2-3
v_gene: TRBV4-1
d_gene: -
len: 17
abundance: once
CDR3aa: CASSQEQPGVVTDTQYF
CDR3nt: TGCGCCAGCAGCCAAGAGCAGCCGGGGGTCGTCACAGATACGCAGTATTTT

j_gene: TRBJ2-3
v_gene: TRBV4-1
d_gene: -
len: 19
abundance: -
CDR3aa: CASSQTKGGGGPGTDTQYF
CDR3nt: TGCGCCAGCAGCCAGACAAAAGGCGGAGGGGGCCCAGGGACAGATACGCAGTATTTT

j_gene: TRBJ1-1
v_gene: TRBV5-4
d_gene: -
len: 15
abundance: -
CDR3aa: CASSLADFRGTEAFF
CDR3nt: TGTGCCAGCAGCTTGGCCGACTTCCGAGGGACTGAAGCTTTCTTT

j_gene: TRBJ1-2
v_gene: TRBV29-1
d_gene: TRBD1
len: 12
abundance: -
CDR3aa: CSVETGGTGYTF
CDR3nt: TGCAGCGTTGAGACAGGGGGCACTGGCTACACCTTC

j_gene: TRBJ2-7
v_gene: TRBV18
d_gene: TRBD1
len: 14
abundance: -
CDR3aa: CASRHEGQSYEQYF
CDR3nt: TGTGCCAGCCGTCACGAGGGACAGAGCTACGAGCAGTACTTC

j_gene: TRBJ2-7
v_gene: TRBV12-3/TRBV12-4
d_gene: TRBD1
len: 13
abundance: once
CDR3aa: CASNPDRGGEQYF
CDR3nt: TGTGCCAGCAATCCGGACAGGGGTGGGGAGCAGTACTTC

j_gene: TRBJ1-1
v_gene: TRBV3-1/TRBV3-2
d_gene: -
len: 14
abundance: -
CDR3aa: CASSRTGQDTEAFF
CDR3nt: TGTGCCAGCAGCAGAACAGGGCAGGACACTGAAGCTTTCTTT

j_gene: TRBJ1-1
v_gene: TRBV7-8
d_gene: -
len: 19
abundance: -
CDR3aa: CASSPARGGVRRPNTEAFF
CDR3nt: TGTGCCAGCAGCCCAGCTAGGGGGGGGGTTCGGCGGCCGAACACTGAAGCTTTCTTT

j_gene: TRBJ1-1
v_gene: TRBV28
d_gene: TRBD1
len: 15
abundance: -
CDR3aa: CASSSRTGGDTEAFF
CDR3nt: TGTGCCAGCAGTTCACGGACAGGGGGGGACACTGAAGCTTTCTTT

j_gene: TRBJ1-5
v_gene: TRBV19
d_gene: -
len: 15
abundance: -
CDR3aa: CASSEWSGGNQPQHF
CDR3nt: TGTGCCAGTAGTGAGTGGTCAGGGGGCAATCAGCCCCAGCATTTT

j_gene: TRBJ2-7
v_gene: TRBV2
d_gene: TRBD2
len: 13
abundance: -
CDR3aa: CASSAGPGREQYF
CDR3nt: TGTGCCAGCAGCGCCGGGCCCGGGAGGGAGCAGTACTTC

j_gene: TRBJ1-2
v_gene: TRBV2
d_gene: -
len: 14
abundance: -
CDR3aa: CASSEPTEGGGYTF
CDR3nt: TGTGCCAGCAGTGAGCCTACCGAGGGTGGAGGCTACACCTTC

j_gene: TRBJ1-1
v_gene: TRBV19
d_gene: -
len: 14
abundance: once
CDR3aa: CASSMRGGNTEAFF
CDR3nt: TGTGCCAGTAGTATGAGGGGGGGCAACACTGAAGCTTTCTTT

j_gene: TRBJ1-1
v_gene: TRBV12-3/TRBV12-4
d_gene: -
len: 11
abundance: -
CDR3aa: CASTLEGDAFF
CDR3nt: TGTGCCAGCACCTTGGAAGGGGATGCTTTCTTT

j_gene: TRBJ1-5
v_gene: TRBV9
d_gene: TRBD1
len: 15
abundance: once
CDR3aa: CASSVGSSGGQPQHF
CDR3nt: TGTGCCAGCAGCGTAGGGTCCTCAGGGGGTCAGCCCCAGCATTTT

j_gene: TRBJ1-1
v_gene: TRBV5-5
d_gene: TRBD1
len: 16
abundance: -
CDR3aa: CASSSTPTGTNTEAFF
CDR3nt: TGTGCCAGCAGCTCCACCCCGACAGGGACTAACACTGAAGCTTTCTTT

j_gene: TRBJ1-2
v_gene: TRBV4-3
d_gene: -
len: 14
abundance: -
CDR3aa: CASSQEFRGFVYTF
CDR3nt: TGCGCCAGCAGCCAAGAGTTCCGGGGATTTGTCTACACCTTC

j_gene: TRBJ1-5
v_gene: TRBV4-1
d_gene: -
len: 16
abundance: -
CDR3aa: CASSQDSDSSNQPQHF
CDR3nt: TGCGCCAGCAGCCAAGATAGTGACAGCAGCAATCAGCCCCAGCATTTT

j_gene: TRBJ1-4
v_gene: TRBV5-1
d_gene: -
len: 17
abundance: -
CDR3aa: CASSLGAVYSTNEKLFF
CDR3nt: TGCGCCAGCAGCTTGGGGGCAGTCTACTCAACTAATGAAAAACTGTTTTTT

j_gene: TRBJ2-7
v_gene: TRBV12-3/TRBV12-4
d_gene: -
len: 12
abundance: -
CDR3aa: CATQGQRGEQYF
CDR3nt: TGTGCCACCCAGGGGCAGCGGGGCGAGCAGTACTTC

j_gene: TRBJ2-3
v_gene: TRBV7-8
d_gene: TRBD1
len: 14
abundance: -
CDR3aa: CASSLGQDRGGQYF
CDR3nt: TGTGCCAGCAGCTTAGGCCAGGACAGGGGTGGGCAGTATTTT

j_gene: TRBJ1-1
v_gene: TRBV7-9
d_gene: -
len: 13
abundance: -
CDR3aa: CASSFGLNTEAFF
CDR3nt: TGTGCCAGCAGCTTTGGGCTCAACACTGAAGCTTTCTTT

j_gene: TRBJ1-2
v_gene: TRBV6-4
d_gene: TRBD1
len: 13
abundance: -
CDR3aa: CASSEGTGYGYTF
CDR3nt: TGTGCCAGCAGTGAAGGGACAGGGTATGGCTACACCTTC

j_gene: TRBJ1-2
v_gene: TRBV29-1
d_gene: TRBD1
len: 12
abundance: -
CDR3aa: CAEGDRVYGYTF
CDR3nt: TGCGCAGAAGGGGACAGGGTTTATGGCTACACCTTC